This T cell receptor beta chain stems from a study of CD8+CD57+ T cells in acquired aplastic anemia. General study points: It was found that more than 25 CD8+ CDR3 sequences were shared between patients and controls.

Many counts were recorded for this clonotype. Its antigen is as yet unknown. V was trimmed by 2 bases and J by 9 bases, leaving 14 bases between them. The germline V gene has CDR1 SGHRS and CDR2 YFSETQ. This CDR3 is 13 amino acids long. Genomic DNA, serving as template, underwent TCR beta VDJ and CDR3 profiling. TCRdb reprocessed the reads with MiXCR, giving one entry per CDR3 protein. The sample yields 100,000 to 150,000 distinct CDR3 sequences, around 41% seen once. Specimen: sorted CD4+, CD8+, or CD8+CD57+ T cells (not recorded which) from PBMCs. The TCR originated in a human donor in good health, serving as a control. This chain links TRBV5-1 with TRBJ1-1, with D unresolved. The CDR3 reads CASSFKVGTQAFF. The CDR3 DNA reads TGCGCCAGCAGCTTCAAGGTGGGCACACAAGCTTTCTTT.